Listed below are T cell receptor beta chains from one sample, sequenced in a study of T cells expressing NK-cell markers. After re-calling the 5' RACE reads, TCRdb lists one entry per CDR3 protein, DNA absent. This table holds some 460,000 distinct CDR3 sequences. The specimen sequenced was blood T cells: a sorted CD56 or NKG2C T cell subset, CD4+ or CD8+ T cells, or bulk PBMC T cells (not recorded which). The source of these receptors is a woman aged 45-65 years in good health. Both conserved end residues are part of each CDR3. The order of the fields is J gene, V gene, CDR3 protein.

>TRBJ2-1|TRBV5-6
CASSLQGQTSSYNEQFF
>TRBJ2-5|TRBV12-3/TRBV12-4
CASSLDGRKETQYF
>TRBJ2-1|TRBV11-2
CASSSQTGASYNEQFF
>TRBJ2-7|TRBV10-3
CAISPEGDPKQRRRYEQYF
>TRBJ2-6|TRBV18
CASSLTGSPNSGANVLTF
>TRBJ2-1|TRBV19
CASTQMGLAGPHESFF
>TRBJ2-7|TRBV10-2
CASNGLALSRSSYEQYF
>TRBJ2-1|TRBV29-1
CSVPAAGAGGNEQFF
>TRBJ1-5|TRBV7-2
CASSLGSGGQHF
>TRBJ2-1|TRBV10-2
CASKGARLARDDSSYNEQFF
>TRBJ2-1|TRBV7-2
CASSYRLAGAPYNEQFF
>TRBJ2-3|TRBV19
CASSFGGREANTQYF
>TRBJ1-1|TRBV5-1
CASSPESLGNTEAFF
>TRBJ2-3|TRBV20-1
CSAYRTSGTNTQYF
>TRBJ2-7|TRBV7-9
CASSPTPVEQYF
>TRBJ2-1|TRBV25-1
CASSGSTLGNEQFF